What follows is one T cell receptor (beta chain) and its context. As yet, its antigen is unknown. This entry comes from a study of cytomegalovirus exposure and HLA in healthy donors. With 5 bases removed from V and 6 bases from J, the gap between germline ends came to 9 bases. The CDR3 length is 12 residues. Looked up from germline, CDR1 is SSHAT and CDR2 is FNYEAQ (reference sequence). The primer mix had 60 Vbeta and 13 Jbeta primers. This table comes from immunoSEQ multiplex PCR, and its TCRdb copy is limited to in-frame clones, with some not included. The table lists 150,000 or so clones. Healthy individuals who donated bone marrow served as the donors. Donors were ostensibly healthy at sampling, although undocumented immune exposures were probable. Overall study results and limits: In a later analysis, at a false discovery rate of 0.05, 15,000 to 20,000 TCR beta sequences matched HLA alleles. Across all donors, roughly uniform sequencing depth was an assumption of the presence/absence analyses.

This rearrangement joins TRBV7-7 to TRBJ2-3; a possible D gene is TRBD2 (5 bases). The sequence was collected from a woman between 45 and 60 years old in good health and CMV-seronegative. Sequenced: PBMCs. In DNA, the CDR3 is TGTGCCAGCAGCCCCTTAGCGGATACGCAGTATTTT. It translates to CASSPLADTQYF.